Listed below are T cell receptor beta chains from one sample, sequenced in a study of regulatory T cells in long-lasting Graves disease. One entry per CDR3 protein results from TCRdb running MiXCR on the multiplex PCR reads. The table has under 350,000 distinct CDR3 sequences, under 25% seen once. Sample: peripheral blood mononuclear cells (PBMCs), taken when the disease was refractory, from a patient treated with antithyroid drugs. The receptors derive from a female donor with Graves disease. Both conserved end residues are part of each CDR3. The order of the fields is V gene, J gene, clone size, D gene, CDR3 DNA, CDR3 protein. The D gene is left open where the match is weak. Rows give clone size only sometimes, using once, few, many, or a class for an expanded clone.

>TRBV27|TRBJ2-5|few|-
TGTGCCAGCAGTTTAAGGGTTGGGTACCAAGAGACCCAGTACTTC
CASSLRVGYQETQYF
>TRBV28|TRBJ1-1|-|-
TGTGCCAGCAGTTTTATTGAAGCAAGGAACACTGAAGCTTTCTTT
CASSFIEARNTEAFF
>TRBV20-1|TRBJ1-6|-|-
TGCAGTGCTAGACCCTATGATGTGGCGGAGAATTCACCCCTCCACTTT
CSARPYDVAENSPLHF
>TRBV13|TRBJ2-6|few|TRBD1
TGTGCCAGCAGCTTAAAGAGACAGGGAACTGGGGCCAACGTCCTGACTTTC
CASSLKRQGTGANVLTF
>TRBV10-1|TRBJ1-1|-|TRBD1
TGCGCCAGCAGTCTTACCGGGACAGGAAACACTGAAGCTTTCTTT
CASSLTGTGNTEAFF
>TRBV27|TRBJ1-6|few|-
TGTGCCAGCAGTTTGCAGGCAGCGGTAGATAATTCACCCCTCCACTTT
CASSLQAAVDNSPLHF
>TRBV6-1|TRBJ2-5|many|-
TGTGCCAGCAGCGGGATCGGGAGCGACCAAGAGACCCAGTACTTC
CASSGIGSDQETQYF
>TRBV7-2|TRBJ2-7|many|-
TGTGCCAGCAGCTTAACCCACTCCTACGAGCAGTACTTC
CASSLTHSYEQYF
>TRBV24-1|TRBJ2-1|many|TRBD2
TGTGCCACCAGTGCCGCACTAGCGGGAGACCACAATGAGCAGTTCTTC
CATSAALAGDHNEQFF
>TRBV10-3|TRBJ2-2|-|-
TGTGCCATCAGTGAAACCGGGACCAACACCGGGGAGCTGTTTTTT
CAISETGTNTGELFF
>TRBV6-1|TRBJ2-5|few|TRBD2
TGTGCCAGCAGCGAAGCGGGAGGGCCCTTGGAGACCCAGTACTTC
CASSEAGGPLETQYF
>TRBV5-1|TRBJ2-5|-|-
TGCGCCAGCAGCTTTGGCCTCCAAGAGACCCAGTACTTC
CASSFGLQETQYF
>TRBV2|TRBJ2-5|many|TRBD2
TGTGCCAGCAGTGTTCAGATAGCGGGAGGTTTTGCGACCCAGTACTTC
CASSVQIAGGFATQYF
>TRBV6-1|TRBJ1-1|-|-
TGTGCCAGCAGCCGCTCCGGGACAATAAATTTGGCTTTCTTT
CASSRSGTINLAFF
>TRBV7-8|TRBJ2-2|-|-
TGTGCCAGCAGCTTAGGGGCAGGGGCACACACCGGGGAGCTGTTTTTT
CASSLGAGAHTGELFF
>TRBV5-1|TRBJ2-7|few|-
TGCGCCAGCAGCTCGTCGACAGGCTACGAGCAGTACTTC
CASSSSTGYEQYF
>TRBV2|TRBJ1-1|many|-
TGTGCCAGCACCCCAACTCTCACTGAAGCTTTCTTT
CASTPTLTEAFF
>TRBV27|TRBJ1-3|-|-
TGTGCCAGCAGCTCCGGGCTTTCTGGAAACACCATATATTTT
CASSSGLSGNTIYF
>TRBV28|TRBJ2-7|many|TRBD1
TGTGCCAGCAGTTTAGGGGACAGGGGAGACGAGCAGTACTTC
CASSLGDRGDEQYF
>TRBV7-9|TRBJ2-2|-|-
TGTGCCAGCAGCTTAGACAGCTTGGACACCGGGGAGCTGTTTTTT
CASSLDSLDTGELFF
>TRBV6-1|TRBJ1-2|many|-
TGTGCCAGCAGTCAACGACAGGACCTCGGCTATGGCTACACCTTC
CASSQRQDLGYGYTF
>TRBV5-6|TRBJ1-2|-|TRBD1
TGTGCCAGCAGCTTGGCTCTATATCGGGGGACAGTCAGAGATGGCTACACCTTC
CASSLALYRGTVRDGYTF
>TRBV11-2|TRBJ2-2|many|-
TGTGCCAGCAGCTTAGTGTGGGGCGGCACCGGGGAGCTGTTTTTT
CASSLVWGGTGELFF
>TRBV7-9|TRBJ1-2|-|-
TGTGCCAGCAGCGACCCTACGGGGGCCTATGGCTACACCTTC
CASSDPTGAYGYTF
>TRBV5-5|TRBJ2-2|-|-
TGTGCCAGCAGCTTGGAGGCCCTGAGTAGGGCGGGCGCCGGGGAGCTGTTTTTT
CASSLEALSRAGAGELFF
>TRBV27|TRBJ2-7|many|TRBD2
TGTGCCAGCAGCAGACTAGCGGGCGAGTCCCACGAGCAGTACTTC
CASSRLAGESHEQYF
>TRBV11-2|TRBJ2-1|-|TRBD2
TGTGCCAGCAGCTGGGGGGGTGAGCAGTTCTTC
CASSWGGEQFF
>TRBV12-3/TRBV12-4|TRBJ1-1|-|TRBD1
TGTGCCAGCAGTTTCGTCGGCCTGGGACAGGGGGCGGGCGCTGAAGCTTTCTTT
CASSFVGLGQGAGAEAFF
>TRBV7-9|TRBJ2-7|many|TRBD1
TGTGCCAGCAGCCGGGACAGGGCCTACGAGCAGTACTTC
CASSRDRAYEQYF
>TRBV6-2/TRBV6-3|TRBJ2-7|-|TRBD1
TGTGCCAGCAGTCCCGGACAGGGAGAGACCTACGAGCAGTACTTC
CASSPGQGETYEQYF
>TRBV11-2|TRBJ2-7|few|-
TGTGCCAGCAGCTTTGGCGGGTCGGGAGTTTACGAGCAGTACTTC
CASSFGGSGVYEQYF
>TRBV5-6|TRBJ2-5|few|-
TGTGCCAGCAGCTTGGCCGGAGGGGCACCAACGGGGACCCAGTACTTC
CASSLAGGAPTGTQYF
>TRBV7-9|TRBJ2-7|few|TRBD1
TGTGCCAGCGGGACAGTATCCTACGAGCAGTACTTC
CASGTVSYEQYF
>TRBV5-1|TRBJ2-4|-|-
TGCGCCAGCAGCTTGGAGGGGCGGCCTGTGGACATTCAGTACTTC
CASSLEGRPVDIQYF
>TRBV4-3|TRBJ2-7|-|TRBD1
TGCGCCAGCAGCCAAGGGGTGACAGGGTTACTCGAGCAGTACTTC
CASSQGVTGLLEQYF
>TRBV12-3/TRBV12-4|TRBJ2-7|many|-
TGTGCCAGCAGTTTGGCCCGGAGCTACGAGCAGTACTTC
CASSLARSYEQYF
>TRBV7-2|TRBJ2-7|many|-
TGTGCCAGCAGCTTAGTCGCTTCGGGGGAGCAGTACTTC
CASSLVASGEQYF
>TRBV27|TRBJ1-2|few|-
TGTGCCACACTAGGGGCCTGGGGCTACACCTTC
CATLGAWGYTF
>TRBV28|TRBJ2-5|many|-
TGTGCCAGCAGTTTTTTGGGGGCCCAAGAGACCCAGTACTTC
CASSFLGAQETQYF
>TRBV20-1|TRBJ2-5|few|TRBD1
TGCAGTGCGAACCAAGCCGTACGGACAGGGGAAGAGACCCAGTACTTC
CSANQAVRTGEETQYF
>TRBV9|TRBJ2-3|few|-
TGTGCCAGCAGCGTAGGGCCCGAGGGCACAGATACGCAGTATTTT
CASSVGPEGTDTQYF
>TRBV2|TRBJ2-3|-|-
TGTGCCAGCAGACTATCCGGGACGGCAGATACGCAGTATTTT
CASRLSGTADTQYF